This TCR beta chain is drawn from a study of T cell responses to AZD1222 COVID-19 vaccine. Overall study findings and caveats: Possibly, clonal diversity was underestimated; donors were largely white British and included more females.

This clone was seen a few times. No antigen is known for it. Sequencing used immunoSEQ multiplex PCR; TCRdb keeps in-frame clones, though not all of them. Among about 86,000 clones listed, approximately 89% were seen once. The receptor comes from an adult in good health. The source material was peripheral blood, sampled on day 0 of AZD1222 vaccination.

Here the CDR3 reads CASSTGLAASYEQYF. As DNA, the CDR3 is TGTGCCAGTAGCACAGGACTGGCAGCGAGTTACGAGCAGTACTTC. The chain recombines TRBV19 with TRBJ2-7; D tentatively reads TRBD1 or TRBD2 (5 bases each). The ends were cut back, 6 bases at V and 4 bases at J, with 19 bases in the middle. The CDR3 consists of 15 residues. Germline V CDR1 and CDR2: LNHDA, SQIVND (reference sequence).